This T cell receptor (beta chain) is from a study of T cell repertoires in cytomegalovirus infection. Study at large: Well-studied HLA-B-restricted CMV epitopes were used in the study alongside recently identified HLA-C-restricted ones. Evidence of both CMV infection and a matching HLA type came from public TCR beta signatures. General study points: Adding up the frequency of public TCR beta families identified people who carried CMV plus the relevant HLA. Ex vivo, HLA-C-restricted CMV-specific TCR beta clonotypes prevailed over the rest of the response.

As concerns this clonotype: Its antigen is unidentified.

From the reads, TCRdb called clonotypes with MiXCR, one entry per CDR3 protein. The table records about 920,000 distinct CDR3 sequences, less than 40% of them present only once. The junction had 11 bases not matched to a gene; V was cut back by 5 bases and J by 7 bases. The germline V gene has CDR1 SEHNR and CDR2 FQNEAQ (reference sequence). The CDR3 has 15 amino acids. The clonotype comes from a human donor in good health (CMV status not recorded). Some clones in this sample may be carry-over from other donors' samples. The source was cultured CD8+ T cells from PBMCs, collected from culture after CMV antigen stimulation. J is TRBJ2-3 and V is TRBV7-9, with 8 bases that match TRBD1. CDR3 DNA sequence: TGTGCCAGCAGCGGGCCGGGACAGGAGCCCTATACGCAGTATTTT. Protein: CASSGPGQEPYTQYF.